One and the same sample provided the 11 T cell receptor beta chains below, sequenced in a study of T-cell reconstitution after alpha-beta-depleted transplantation in children. Unique molecular identifiers were incorporated during preparation of the TCRbeta library. TCRdb re-called the PCR reads through MiXCR, storing one row per CDR3 protein. The sample shows about 360,000 distinct CDR3 sequences, about 14% of them seen only once. This sample comprised PBMCs, obtained from the stem cell graft. These receptors were taken from a human donor who donated a stem cell graft to a child with Fanconi anemia.

The gene calls are TRBV5-1 and TRBJ1-2; D perhaps matches TRBD1 (6 bases). Trimming removed 0 bases from V and 2 bases from J, with 17 bases in between. Germline V CDR1 and CDR2: SGHRS, YFSETQ. The length of the CDR3 is 17 residues. CDR3 in amino acids: CASSLVVGGGRNYGYTF. DNA of the CDR3: TGCGCCAGCAGCTTGGTAGTGGGAGGGGGAAGAAACTATGGCTACACCTTC.

The chain is built from TRBV5-1 and TRBJ1-2; possibly TRBD1 for D (5 bases). The V gene's germline CDR1 is SGHRS and CDR2 YFSETQ. Trimming left V 0 bases short and J 6 bases short, with 15 bases between. There are 15 residues in the CDR3. The CDR3, as DNA: TGCGCCAGCAGCTTGGCCGATAGGGACGAGGATGGCTACACCTTC. Translation gives CASSLADRDEDGYTF.

The V and J genes are TRBV12-5 and TRBJ1-5; D unresolved. The germline gives CDR1 LGHNT, CDR2 FRNRAP. The ends were cut back, 4 bases at V and 7 bases at J, with 11 bases in the middle. This CDR3 spans 13 amino acids. This CDR3 reads CASGSRLGQPQHF. In DNA, the CDR3 is TGTGCTAGTGGTTCCAGGCTTGGGCAGCCCCAGCATTTT.

This clonotype was observed many times. The gene calls are TRBV4-3 and TRBJ2-3; 7 nucleotides align to TRBD2. Germline assignment: CDR1 LGHNA and CDR2 YSLEER. The trim removed 1 base at V and 3 bases at J, leaving 10 bases unmatched. The CDR3 consists of 17 residues. The CDR3 region is CASSQGGGFRSTDTQYF. The CDR3 DNA reads TGCGCCAGCAGCCAAGGGGGGGGGTTTCGGAGTACAGATACGCAGTATTTT.

This clonotype appeared a few times. The V gene is TRBV20-1, the J gene TRBJ2-7; the match to TRBD1 covers 9 bases. The germline V gene has CDR1 DFQATT and CDR2 SNEGSKA (reference sequence). Trimming at V came to 6 bases and at J to 9 bases, leaving 3 bases not matched to a gene. There are 10 residues in the CDR3. The CDR3 loop reads CSANRGRQYV. The DNA for the CDR3 is TGCAGTGCAAACAGGGGGCGGCAGTACGTC.

This clonotype was seen repeatedly, ten times or more. The chain is built from TRBV14 and TRBJ2-1, with TRBD2 identical over 7 bases. Germline V gene sequence: CDR1 SGHDN, CDR2 FVKESK. V was pared by 3 bases and J by 4 bases, with 6 bases of the junction left unmatched. This CDR3 contains 15 residues. For the CDR3, the DNA is TGTGCCAGCAGCCATTTAACGGGGGGATACAATGAGCAGTTCTTC. It yields the protein CASSHLTGGYNEQFF.

The CDR3 loop reads CASSRDRVSEKLFF. In DNA form, the CDR3 reads TGTGCCAGCAGCCGCGACAGGGTCAGCGAAAAACTGTTTTTT. This rearrangement joins TRBV7-2 to TRBJ1-4; 7 nucleotides line up with TRBD1. With V trimmed by 5 bases and J by 8 bases, 8 bases remained unmatched. The CDR3 totals 14 residues. The germline V gene has CDR1 SGHTA and CDR2 FQGNSA. Together with reference TRBV7-2 and TRBJ1-4, the CDR3 gives the full variable domain: GAGVSQSPSNKVTEKGKDVELRCDPISGHTALYWYRQSLGQGLEFLIYFQGNSAPDKSGLPSDRFSAERTGGSVSTLTIQRTQQEDSAVYLCASSRDRVSEKLFFGSGTQLSVL.

V usage is TRBV4-3 and J usage is TRBJ2-2; D perhaps matches TRBD1 (8 bases). Trimming took 0 bases from V and 6 from J, leaving 20 bases between them. The CDR3 extends over 18 amino acids. Germline V gene sequence: CDR1 LGHNA, CDR2 YSLEER. The CDR3 loop is CASSQDKMWTGRAGELFF. The CDR3 nucleotides read TGCGCCAGCAGCCAAGATAAGATGTGGACAGGGAGGGCCGGGGAGCTGTTTTTT.

The sample holds a few counts of this clonotype. The rearrangement joins TRBV5-6 to TRBJ1-6; D is ambiguous. Germline V lookup: CDR1 SGHDT, CDR2 YYEEEE. The CDR3 spans 15 residues. V was clipped by 4 bases and J by 4 bases, with 12 bases between them. CDR3 DNA: TGTGCCAGCAGCCGCGGACTCACTTATAATTCACCCCTCCACTTT. Translation: CASSRGLTYNSPLHF. Full variable domain (missing parts from reference TRBV5-6 and TRBJ1-6): DAGVTQSPTHLIKTRGQQVTLRCSPKSGHDTVSWYQQALGQGPQFIFQYYEEEERQRGNFPDRFSGHQFPNYSSELNVNALLLGDSALYLCASSRGLTYNSPLHFGNGTRLTVT.

The V call is TRBV6-5, the J call TRBJ1-1, with D hard to call. The germline V and J ends were trimmed by 1 base and 3 bases, with 6 bases remaining between them. The V gene's germline CDR1 is MNHEY and CDR2 SVGAGI. CDR3 size: 13 residues. CDR3 in DNA: TGTGCCAGCAGTTACTTCCGAGACACTGAAGCTTTCTTT. It is translated as CASSYFRDTEAFF.

In this sample, this clonotype turned up many times. This rearrangement joins TRBV12-3 or TRBV12-4 to TRBJ2-1; 8 bases align to TRBD2. The CDR3 spans 13 residues. The trim removed 1 base at V and 10 bases at J, leaving 3 bases unmatched. The CDR3 DNA reads as TGTGCCAGCAGTTTAGGGGTAGCGGGGGAGCAGTTCTTC. Encoded protein: CASSLGVAGEQFF.